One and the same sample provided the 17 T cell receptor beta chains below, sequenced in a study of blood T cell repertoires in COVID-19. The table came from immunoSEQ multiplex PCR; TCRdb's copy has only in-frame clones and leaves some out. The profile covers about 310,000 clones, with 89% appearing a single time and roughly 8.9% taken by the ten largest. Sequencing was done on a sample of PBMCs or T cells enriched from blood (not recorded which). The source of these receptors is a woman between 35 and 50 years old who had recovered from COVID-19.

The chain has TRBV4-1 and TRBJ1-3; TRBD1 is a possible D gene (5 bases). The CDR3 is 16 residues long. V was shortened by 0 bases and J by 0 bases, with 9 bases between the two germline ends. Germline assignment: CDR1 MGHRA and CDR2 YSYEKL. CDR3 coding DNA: TGCGCCAGCAGCCAAGAAGCGACAGACTCTGGAAACACCATATATTTT. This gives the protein CASSQEATDSGNTIYF.

The CDR3 sequence is CSAMTDPEAFF. As DNA, the CDR3 is TGCAGTGCTATGACAGATCCTGAAGCTTTCTTT. This sequence joins TRBV20-1 and TRBJ1-1; D might be TRBD1 (5 bases). The CDR3 runs 11 residues. Per germline, CDR1 DFQATT and CDR2 SNEGSKA (reference sequence). The germline V and J ends were trimmed by 4 bases and 6 bases, with 9 bases remaining between them.

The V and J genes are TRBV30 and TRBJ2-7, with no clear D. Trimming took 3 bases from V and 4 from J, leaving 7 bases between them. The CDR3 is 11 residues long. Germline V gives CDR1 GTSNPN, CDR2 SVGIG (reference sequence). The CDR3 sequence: CAWREIYEQYF. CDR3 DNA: TGTGCCTGGAGGGAGATATACGAGCAGTACTTC.

The CDR3 region is CASSGGTGRYEQYF. The CDR3 region has the DNA TGTGCCAGCAGTGGCGGGACAGGGAGGTACGAGCAGTACTTC. This chain links TRBV2 with TRBJ2-7, with 9 nucleotides matching TRBD1. This CDR3 has 14 amino acids. Trimming removed 4 bases from V and 4 bases from J; junction bases left unmatched: 5. Germline V gene lookup returns CDR1 SNHLY and CDR2 FYNNEI.

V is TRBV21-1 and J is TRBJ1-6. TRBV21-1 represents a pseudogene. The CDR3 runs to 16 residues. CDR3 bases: TGTGCCAGCAGCAACTTCAGGAGGACTTCTCAGTTTCCCCTCCACTTT. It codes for CASSNFRRTSQFPLHF.

The CDR3 DNA follows: TGTGCCAGCAGGACCATGACAGGGGCTAATGAAAAACTGTTTTTT. Translation: CASRTMTGANEKLFF. J is TRBJ1-4 and V is TRBV27; 8 bases agree with TRBD1. The CDR3 covers 15 residues. CDR1 and CDR2 from the germline V gene are MNHEY and SMNVEV (reference sequence). The ends lost 6 bases at V and 3 bases at J; junction bases unmatched: 6.

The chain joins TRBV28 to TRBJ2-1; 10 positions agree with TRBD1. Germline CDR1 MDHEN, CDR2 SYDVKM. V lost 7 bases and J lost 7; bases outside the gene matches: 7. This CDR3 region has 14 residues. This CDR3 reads CASIRQGAENEQFF. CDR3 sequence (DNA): TGTGCCAGCATCAGACAGGGGGCTGAGAATGAGCAGTTCTTC.

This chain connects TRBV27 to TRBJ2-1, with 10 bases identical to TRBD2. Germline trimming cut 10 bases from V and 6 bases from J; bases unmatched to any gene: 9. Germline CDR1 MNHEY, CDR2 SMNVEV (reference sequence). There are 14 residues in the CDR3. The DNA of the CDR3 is TGTGCCACCACCCCAGCGGGGGGGCTCAATGAGCAGTTCTTC. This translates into CATTPAGGLNEQFF.

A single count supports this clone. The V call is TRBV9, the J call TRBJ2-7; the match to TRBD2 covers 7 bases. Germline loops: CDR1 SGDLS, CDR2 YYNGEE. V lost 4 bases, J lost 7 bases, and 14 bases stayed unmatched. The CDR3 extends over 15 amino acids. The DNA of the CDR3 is TGTGCCAGCAGCCCAGGCGCGGGAGACCTGTTTGAGCAGTACTTC. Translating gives CASSPGAGDLFEQYF.

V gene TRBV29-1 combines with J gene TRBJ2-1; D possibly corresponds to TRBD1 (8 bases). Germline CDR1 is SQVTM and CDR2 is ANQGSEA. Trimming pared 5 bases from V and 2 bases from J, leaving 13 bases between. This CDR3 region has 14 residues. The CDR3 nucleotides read TGCAGCGTTACACAGGGGGGGGCCTACAATGAGCAGTTCTTC. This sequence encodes CSVTQGGAYNEQFF.

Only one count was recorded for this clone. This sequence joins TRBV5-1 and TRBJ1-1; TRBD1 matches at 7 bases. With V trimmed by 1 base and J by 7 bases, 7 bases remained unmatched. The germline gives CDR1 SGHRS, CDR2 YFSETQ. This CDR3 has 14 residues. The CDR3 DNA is TGCGCCAGCAGCTTGAGGGGGCGCACCCATGAAGCTTTCTTT. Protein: CASSLRGRTHEAFF.

The CDR3 nucleotides read TGTGCCAGCAGCTTGGGTCAGTACGGGGCCAACGTCCTGACTTTC. Its translation is CASSLGQYGANVLTF. This chain links TRBV5-4 with TRBJ2-6; D remains ambiguous. V shed 0 bases and J shed 4 bases, with 8 bases lying between them. CDR1 is SGHNT and CDR2 is YYREEE in the germline V gene (reference sequence). The CDR3 runs 15 residues.

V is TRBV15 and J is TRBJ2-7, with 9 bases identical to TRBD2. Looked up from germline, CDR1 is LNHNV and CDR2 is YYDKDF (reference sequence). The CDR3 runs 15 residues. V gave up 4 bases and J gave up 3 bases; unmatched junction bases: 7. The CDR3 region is CATSTRSGGFYEQYF. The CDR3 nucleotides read TGTGCCACCAGCACTCGTAGCGGGGGATTCTACGAGCAGTACTTC.

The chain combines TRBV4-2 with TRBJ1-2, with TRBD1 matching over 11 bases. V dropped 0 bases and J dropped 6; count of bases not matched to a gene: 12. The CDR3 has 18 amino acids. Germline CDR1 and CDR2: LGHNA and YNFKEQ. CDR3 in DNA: TGTGCCAGCAGCCAAGAGCCGTATGGGACAGGGGGGCAAGATGGCTACACCTTC. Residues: CASSQEPYGTGGQDGYTF.

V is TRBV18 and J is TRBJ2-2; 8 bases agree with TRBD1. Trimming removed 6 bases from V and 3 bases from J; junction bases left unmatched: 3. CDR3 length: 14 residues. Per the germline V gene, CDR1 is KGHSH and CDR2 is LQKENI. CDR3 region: CASSPGGYTGELFF. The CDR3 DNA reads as TGTGCCAGCTCCCCAGGGGGCTACACCGGGGAGCTGTTTTTT.

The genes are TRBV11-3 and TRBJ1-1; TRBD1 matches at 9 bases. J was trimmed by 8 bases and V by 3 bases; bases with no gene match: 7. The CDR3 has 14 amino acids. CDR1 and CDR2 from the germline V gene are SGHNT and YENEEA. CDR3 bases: TGTGCCAGCAGCTTTGGGACAGGGTCTGCGGAAGCTTTCTTT. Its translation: CASSFGTGSAEAFF. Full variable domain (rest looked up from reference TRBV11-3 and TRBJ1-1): EAGVVQSPRYKIIEKKQPVAFWCNPISGHNTLYWYLQNLGQGPELLIRYENEEAVDDSQLPKDRFSAERLKGVDSTLKIQPAELGDSAVYLCASSFGTGSAEAFFGQGTRLTVV.

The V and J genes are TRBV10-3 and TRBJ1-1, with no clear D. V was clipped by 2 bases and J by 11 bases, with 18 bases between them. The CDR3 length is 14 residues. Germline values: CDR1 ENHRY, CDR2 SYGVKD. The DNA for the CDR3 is TGTGCCATCAGTGAGAGTGTCAGTCTAACGGAGGCTTTCTTT. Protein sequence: CAISESVSLTEAFF.